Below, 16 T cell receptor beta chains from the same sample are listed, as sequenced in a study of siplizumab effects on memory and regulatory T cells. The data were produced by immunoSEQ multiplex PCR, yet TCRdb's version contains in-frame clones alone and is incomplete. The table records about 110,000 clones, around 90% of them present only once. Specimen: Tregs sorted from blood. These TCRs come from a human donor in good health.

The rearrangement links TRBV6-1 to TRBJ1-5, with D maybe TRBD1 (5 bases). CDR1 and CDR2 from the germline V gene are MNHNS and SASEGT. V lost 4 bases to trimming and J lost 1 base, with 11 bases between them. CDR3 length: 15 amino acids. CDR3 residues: CASSGDWDSNQPQHF. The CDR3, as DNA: TGTGCCAGCAGTGGGGACTGGGACAGCAATCAGCCCCAGCATTTT.

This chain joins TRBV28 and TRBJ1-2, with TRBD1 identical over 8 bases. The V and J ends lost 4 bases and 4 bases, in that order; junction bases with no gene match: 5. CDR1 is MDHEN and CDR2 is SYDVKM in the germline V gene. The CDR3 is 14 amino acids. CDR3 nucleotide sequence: TGTGCCAGCAGTTCGCAGGGGGCCGGCTATGGCTACACCTTC. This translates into CASSSQGAGYGYTF.

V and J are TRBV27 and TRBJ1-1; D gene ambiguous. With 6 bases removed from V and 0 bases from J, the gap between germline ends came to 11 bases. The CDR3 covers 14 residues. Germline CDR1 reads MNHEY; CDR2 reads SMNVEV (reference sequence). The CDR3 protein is CASSPTGMNTEAFF. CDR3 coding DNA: TGTGCCAGCAGCCCGACGGGAATGAACACTGAAGCTTTCTTT.

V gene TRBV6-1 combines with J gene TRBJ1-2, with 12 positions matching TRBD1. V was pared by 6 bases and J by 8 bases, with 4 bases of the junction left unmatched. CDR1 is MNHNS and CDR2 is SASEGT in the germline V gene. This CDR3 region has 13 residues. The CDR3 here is CASSTGTGGGYTF. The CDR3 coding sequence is TGTGCCAGCAGCACCGGGACAGGGGGCGGCTACACCTTC.

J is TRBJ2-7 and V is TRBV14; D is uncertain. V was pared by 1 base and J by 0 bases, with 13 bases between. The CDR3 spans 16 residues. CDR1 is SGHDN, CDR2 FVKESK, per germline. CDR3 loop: CASSQGSPALSYEQYF. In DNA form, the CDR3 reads TGTGCCAGCAGCCAAGGGTCCCCAGCTCTCTCCTACGAGCAGTACTTC.

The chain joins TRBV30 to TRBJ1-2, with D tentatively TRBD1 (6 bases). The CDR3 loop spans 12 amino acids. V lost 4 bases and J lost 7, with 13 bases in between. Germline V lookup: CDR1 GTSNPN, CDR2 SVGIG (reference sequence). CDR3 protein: CAWTPGVIGYTF. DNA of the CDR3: TGTGCCTGGACCCCAGGGGTAATTGGCTACACCTTC.

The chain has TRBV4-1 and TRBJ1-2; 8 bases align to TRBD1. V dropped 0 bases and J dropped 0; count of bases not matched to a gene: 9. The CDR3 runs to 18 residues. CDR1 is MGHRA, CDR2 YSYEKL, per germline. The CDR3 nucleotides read TGCGCCAGCAGCCAAGACCAGGACAGGGCTCTTACTAACTATGGCTACACCTTC. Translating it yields CASSQDQDRALTNYGYTF.

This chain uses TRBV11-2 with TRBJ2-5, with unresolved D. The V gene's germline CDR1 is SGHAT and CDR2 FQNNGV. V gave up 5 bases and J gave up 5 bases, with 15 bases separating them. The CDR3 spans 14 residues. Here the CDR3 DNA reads TGTGCCAGCAGCCCGCTCATTGCCGGGGAGACCCAGTACTTC. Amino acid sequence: CASSPLIAGETQYF. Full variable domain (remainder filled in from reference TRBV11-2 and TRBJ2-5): EAGVAQSPRYKIIEKRQSVAFWCNPISGHATLYWYQQILGQGPKLLIQFQNNGVVDDSQLPKDRFSAERLKGVDSTLKIQPAKLEDSAVYLCASSPLIAGETQYFGPGTRLLVL.

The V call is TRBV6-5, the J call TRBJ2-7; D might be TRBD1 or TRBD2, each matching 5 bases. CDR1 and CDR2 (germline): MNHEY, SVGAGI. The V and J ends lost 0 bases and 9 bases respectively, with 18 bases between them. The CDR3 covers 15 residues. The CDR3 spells CASSYSGDQRWGQYF. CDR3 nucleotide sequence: TGTGCCAGCAGTTACTCAGGGGACCAACGATGGGGGCAGTACTTC.

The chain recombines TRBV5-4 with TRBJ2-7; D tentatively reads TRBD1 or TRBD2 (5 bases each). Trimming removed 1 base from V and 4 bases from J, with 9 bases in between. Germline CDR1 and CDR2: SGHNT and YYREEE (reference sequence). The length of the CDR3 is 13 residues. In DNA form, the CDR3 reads TGTGCCAGCAGCTTGTTCGAGGGGTACGAGCAGTACTTC. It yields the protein CASSLFEGYEQYF. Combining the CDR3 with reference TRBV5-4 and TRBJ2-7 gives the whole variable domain ETGVTQSPTHLIKTRGQQVTLRCSSQSGHNTVSWYQQALGQGPQFIFQYYREEENGRGNFPPRFSGLQFPNYSSELNVNALELDDSALYLCASSLFEGYEQYFGPGTRLTVT.

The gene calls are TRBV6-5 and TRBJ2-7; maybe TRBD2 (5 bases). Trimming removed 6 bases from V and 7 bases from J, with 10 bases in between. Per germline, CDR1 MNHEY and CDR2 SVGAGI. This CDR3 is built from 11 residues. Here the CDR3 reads CASSRPGEQYF. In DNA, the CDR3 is TGTGCCAGCAGCCGCCCGGGAGAGCAGTACTTC.

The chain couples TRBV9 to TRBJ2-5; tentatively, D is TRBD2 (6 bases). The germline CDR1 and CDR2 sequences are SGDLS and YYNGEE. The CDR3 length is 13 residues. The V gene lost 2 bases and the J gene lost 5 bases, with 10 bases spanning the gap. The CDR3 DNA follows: TGTGCCAGCAGCGTTTCTGGGGGGGAGACCCAGTACTTC. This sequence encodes CASSVSGGETQYF.

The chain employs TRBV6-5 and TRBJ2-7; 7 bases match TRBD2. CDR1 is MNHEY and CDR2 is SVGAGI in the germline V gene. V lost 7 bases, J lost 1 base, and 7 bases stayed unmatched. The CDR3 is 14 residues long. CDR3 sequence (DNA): TGTGCCAGCACTCAGGGAGGGAATTCCTACGAGCAGTACTTC. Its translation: CASTQGGNSYEQYF.

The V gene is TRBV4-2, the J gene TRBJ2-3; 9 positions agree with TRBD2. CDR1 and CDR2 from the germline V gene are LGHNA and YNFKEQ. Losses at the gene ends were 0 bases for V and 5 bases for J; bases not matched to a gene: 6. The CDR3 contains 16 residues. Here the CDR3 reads CASSQEPAGGRDTQYF. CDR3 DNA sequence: TGTGCCAGCAGCCAAGAGCCAGCGGGAGGTAGAGATACGCAGTATTTT.

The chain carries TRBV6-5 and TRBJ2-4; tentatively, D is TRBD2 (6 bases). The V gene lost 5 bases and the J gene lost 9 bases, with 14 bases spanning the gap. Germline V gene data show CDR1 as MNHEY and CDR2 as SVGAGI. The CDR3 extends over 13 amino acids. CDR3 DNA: TGTGCCAGCAGTCCGGGACTCCCCAGCATTCAGTACTTC. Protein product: CASSPGLPSIQYF.

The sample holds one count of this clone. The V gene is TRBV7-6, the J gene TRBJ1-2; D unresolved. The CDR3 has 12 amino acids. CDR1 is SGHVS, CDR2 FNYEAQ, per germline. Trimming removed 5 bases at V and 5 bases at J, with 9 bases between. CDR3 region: CASSLGGYGYTF. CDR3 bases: TGTGCCAGCAGCCTAGGCGGGTATGGCTACACCTTC. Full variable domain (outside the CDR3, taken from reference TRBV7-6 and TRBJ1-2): GAGVSQSPRYKVTKRGQDVALRCDPISGHVSLYWYRQALGQGPEFLTYFNYEAQQDKSGLPNDRFSAERPEGSISTLTIQRTEQRDSAMYRCASSLGGYGYTFGSGTRLTVV.